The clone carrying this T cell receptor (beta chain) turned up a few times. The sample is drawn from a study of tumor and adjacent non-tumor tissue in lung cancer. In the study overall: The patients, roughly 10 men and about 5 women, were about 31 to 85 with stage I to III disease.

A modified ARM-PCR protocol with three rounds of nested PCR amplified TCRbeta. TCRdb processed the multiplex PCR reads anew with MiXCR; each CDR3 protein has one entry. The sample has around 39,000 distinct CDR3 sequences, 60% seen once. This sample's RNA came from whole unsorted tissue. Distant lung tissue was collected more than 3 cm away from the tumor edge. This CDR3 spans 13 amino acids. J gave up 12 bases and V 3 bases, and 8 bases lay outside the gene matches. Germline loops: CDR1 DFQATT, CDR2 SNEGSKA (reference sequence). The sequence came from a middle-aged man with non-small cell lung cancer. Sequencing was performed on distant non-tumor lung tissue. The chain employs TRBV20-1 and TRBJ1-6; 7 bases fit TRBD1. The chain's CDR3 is CSAREVQGGPLHF. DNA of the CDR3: TGCAGTGCTAGGGAGGTGCAGGGGGGACCCCTCCACTTT.